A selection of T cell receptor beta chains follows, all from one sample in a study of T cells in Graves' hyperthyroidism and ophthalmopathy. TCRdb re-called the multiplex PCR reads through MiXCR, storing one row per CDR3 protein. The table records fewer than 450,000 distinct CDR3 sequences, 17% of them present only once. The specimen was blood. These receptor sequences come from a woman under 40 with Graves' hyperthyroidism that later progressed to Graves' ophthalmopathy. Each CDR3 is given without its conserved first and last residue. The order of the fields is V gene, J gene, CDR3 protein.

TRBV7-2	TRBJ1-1	ASSLGPQNTEAF
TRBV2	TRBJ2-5	ASSGGGGSQTY
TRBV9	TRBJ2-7	ASSGISGSLDEQY
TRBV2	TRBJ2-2	ASSEEGGYFSSGELF
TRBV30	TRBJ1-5	AWSRASTHLANQPQH
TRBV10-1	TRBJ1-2	ASSEGTGIYYT
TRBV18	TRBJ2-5	ASSQRQGQETQY
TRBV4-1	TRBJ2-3	ASSQLTTGGTDTQY
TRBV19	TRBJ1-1	ASSIDRVRGHTEAF
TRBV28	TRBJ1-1	ASSFSTGPNTEAF
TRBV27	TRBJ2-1	ASSFGLAGAGYEQF
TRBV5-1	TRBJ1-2	ASSLGVVGGRLKRDRTAYGYT
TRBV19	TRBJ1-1	ATQVGLKVNEAF
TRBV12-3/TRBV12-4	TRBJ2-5	ARSSKGGKETQY
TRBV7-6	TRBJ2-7	VSSPGTSYEQY
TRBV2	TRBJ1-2	ASSMTAYDGYT
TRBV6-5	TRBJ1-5	ASSNSPSGGNQPQH
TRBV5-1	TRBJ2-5	ASSLGARGPQETQY
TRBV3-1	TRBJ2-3	ASSQELAGGKTQY
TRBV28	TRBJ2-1	ASSLWATDRRLYNEQF
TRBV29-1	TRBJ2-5	SVAMVTGGDETQY
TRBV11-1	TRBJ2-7	ASSLRGPYEQY
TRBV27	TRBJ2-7	ASSLAGPYEQY
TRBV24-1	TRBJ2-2	ATRDRGELF
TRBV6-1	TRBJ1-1	ASRRGGLGKATEAF
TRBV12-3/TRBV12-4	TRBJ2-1	ASSLLVIGYEQF
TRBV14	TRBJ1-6	ASSQSSGVNSPLH
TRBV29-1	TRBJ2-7	SASEGSYEQY
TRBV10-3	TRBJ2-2	ATTGVQGDTGELF
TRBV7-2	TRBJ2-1	ASSLTSGRARDNEQF
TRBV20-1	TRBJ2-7	SARKGTDYEQY
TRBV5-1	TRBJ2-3	ASSPTSRGDTDTQY
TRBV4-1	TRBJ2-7	ASSQDLTRPSLEQY
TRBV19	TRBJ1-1	ASSPGGRTEAF
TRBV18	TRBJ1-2	ASSPTSGTAIGANYGYT
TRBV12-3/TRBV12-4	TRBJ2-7	ASSRPGTRDYEQY
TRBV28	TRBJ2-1	ASSFLTSGRALFIRFLYNEQF
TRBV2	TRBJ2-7	ASSPERGRYEQY
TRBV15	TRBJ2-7	ATSRRGGSGTGNEQY
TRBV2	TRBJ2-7	ASSEYMGRVRHEQY
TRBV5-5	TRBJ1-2	ASSPPRTVGDGYT
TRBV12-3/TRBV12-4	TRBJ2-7	ASSSNRAGSYEQY
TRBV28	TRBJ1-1	ASSLLPGGAELTEAF
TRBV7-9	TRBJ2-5	ASSSDRGGETQY
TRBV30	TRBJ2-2	AWTGPAGELF
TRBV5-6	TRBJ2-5	ASSSISFDGTLKETQY
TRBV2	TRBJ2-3	ASRIMAGSRY